This T cell receptor beta chain was sequenced in a study of PD-1 blockade in mismatch repair-deficient tumors. The study's findings and limits: Rapid post-treatment expansion, then contraction, generally preceding radiologic response, marked tumor-resident clones.

Looked up from germline, CDR1 is MNHEY and CDR2 is SMNVEV (reference sequence). V was pared by 4 bases and J by 0 bases, with 12 bases between. The CDR3 is 16 amino acids. Concerning this clone: Its target is unknown.

Sequencing was performed with immunoSEQ multiplex PCR; in TCRdb, only in-frame clones are kept and a portion is missing. This sample yields under 85,000 clones, of which 70% to 85% are seen a single time; roughly 6% belongs to the top ten. The V call is TRBV27, the J call TRBJ1-4; D not resolved. Here the sequenced sample was peripheral blood, taken 2 weeks after starting pembrolizumab. This sequence was found in an adult with mismatch repair-deficient cancer. DNA of the CDR3: TGTGCCAGCAGTTCCCTCAATGGAGCAACTAATGAAAAACTGTTTTTT. This gives the protein CASSSLNGATNEKLFF.